The entry below gives a single T cell receptor beta chain sequence along with its context. Antigen unknown. The data derive from a study of cytomegalovirus exposure and HLA in healthy donors. PCR involved 60 Vbeta and 13 Jbeta primers. The table came from immunoSEQ multiplex PCR; TCRdb's copy has only in-frame clones and leaves some out. The sample has about 170,000 clones; 75% to 85% are singletons. Study results and limitations: Accurate prediction of most subjects' HLA-A and HLA-B alleles from TCR beta sequences was reported. Later on, a genetic analysis was performed. It linked a missense variant in DCLRE1C with V- and J-gene trimming of TCR beta. For most TCR beta V segments, an earlier analysis put the productive rate at about 87% or about 30% of the time. By a later analysis, the bulk of CMV-associated TCR beta chains appeared HLA-restricted.

There are 12 residues in the CDR3. From germline, CDR1 is MNHEY and CDR2 SMNVEV (reference sequence). The sample was PBMCs. The chain uses TRBV27 and TRBJ2-5, with a possible D match to TRBD2 (6 bases). The DNA end favors TRBJ2-7, so the J call may be wrong. The receptor was isolated from a female donor in good health and CMV-seronegative. This CDR3 is CASSPGRYEQYF. The CDR3 coding sequence is TGTGCCAGCAGTCCCGGGAGATACGAGCAGTACTTC.